This is a list of T cell receptor beta chains from one sample in a study of shared clonotypes between healthy human individuals. Produced via immunoSEQ multiplex PCR; TCRdb's table is partial and in-frame only. Among roughly 2.1 million clones listed, about 93% were seen once. Sequencing input: naive CD8+ T cells from PBMCs. These receptors originate from a man younger than 35 in good health. Some clones in this sample may be carry-over from other donors' samples. The CDR3 runs from the conserved cysteine through the conserved F or W. The D gene is left open where the match is weak. Where a row states a size, it is once, few, many or the class of an expanded clone; other rows omit it.

>-|TRBV5-5|TRBJ2-7|-
TGTGCCAGCAGAGTGGGGCAGATCTCCTACGAGCAGTACTTC
CASRVGQISYEQYF
>-|TRBV5-1|TRBJ2-3|-
TGCGCCAGCAGCTTGGGAGATACGCAGTATTTT
CASSLGDTQYF
>-|TRBV5-1|TRBJ1-1|-
TGCGCCAGCACCCCCGACGGCCCGAGCACTGAAGCTTTCTTT
CASTPDGPSTEAFF
>TRBD2|TRBV4-1|TRBJ2-2|-
TGCGCCAGCAGCCAAGTACTAGCGGGAGCCGGGGAGCTGTTTTTT
CASSQVLAGAGELFF
>-|TRBV7-2|TRBJ2-7|-
TGTGCCAGCAGCTACTATATAACCGGGACTCTGAGCTCCTACGAGCAGTACTTC
CASSYYITGTLSSYEQYF
>-|TRBV6-5|TRBJ2-1|-
TGTGCCAGCAGGGGGGACCTCTACAATGAGCAGTTCTTC
CASRGDLYNEQFF
>-|TRBV21-1|TRBJ1-5|-
TGTGCCAGCAGCAAAGTTGGGTTAGGACAGCCCCAGCATTTT
CASSKVGLGQPQHF
>-|TRBV14|TRBJ1-5|-
TGTGCCAGCAGCTACAGGGGCAATCAGCCCCAGCATTTT
CASSYRGNQPQHF
>-|TRBV4-3|TRBJ2-3|-
TGCGCCAGCAGCCAAGACTTTCGGGATACGCAGTATTTT
CASSQDFRDTQYF
>TRBD2|TRBV28|TRBJ2-7|once
TGTGCCAGCAGTTTCACTAGCGGGAGTTTCTACGAGCAGTACTTC
CASSFTSGSFYEQYF
>TRBD2|TRBV7-2|TRBJ2-2|-
TGTGCCAGCAGGGGAATAGCGGGTGCCGGGGAGCTGTTTTTT
CASRGIAGAGELFF
>-|TRBV4-3|TRBJ2-7|-
TGCGCCAGCAGCCAAGAGTACCCCGGAGCCTACGAGCAGTACTTC
CASSQEYPGAYEQYF
>-|TRBV19|TRBJ1-5|few
TGTGCCAGTTCAATCATACGGCAGGGGAATCAGCCCCAGCATTTT
CASSIIRQGNQPQHF
>-|TRBV9|TRBJ1-4|-
TGTGCCAGCAGCCCCGACCGTGGAAAACTGTTTTTT
CASSPDRGKLFF
>TRBD1|TRBV28|TRBJ2-1|-
TGTGCCAGCAGTTTATGGGGGACAGACAATGAGCAGTTCTTC
CASSLWGTDNEQFF
>TRBD1|TRBV27|TRBJ1-5|once
TGTGCCAGCAGTTCCCGAACCGGGACAGGGATTAATCAGCCCCAGCATTTT
CASSSRTGTGINQPQHF
>-|TRBV27|TRBJ2-2|-
TGTGCCAGCAGTCGCCAGGGGCACACCGGGGAGCTGTTTTTT
CASSRQGHTGELFF
>-|TRBV6-5|TRBJ2-7|-
TGTGCCAGCACCAGTTACAGGGAAGACGAGCAGTACTTC
CASTSYREDEQYF